This T cell receptor beta chain emerged from a study of CD8 T cells in ankylosing spondylitis. Study-wide points: In synovial fluid and blood from reactive arthritis, some motif variants were previously reported. Researchers report that disease-linked clones proved CD8+ and relatively rare in peripheral blood. Reports say disease-linked clones showed up significantly more in matched ankylosing spondylitis synovial fluid.

CDR1 and CDR2 from the germline V gene are LNHNV and YYDKDF (reference sequence). This CDR3 is 15 amino acids long. Trimming took 3 bases from V and 3 from J, leaving 15 bases between them. Molecular-barcoded quantitative 5'-RACE produced these TCR beta libraries. From the 5' RACE reads, TCRdb called clonotypes with MiXCR, one entry per CDR3 protein. This sample has about 36,000 distinct CDR3 sequences, with around an eighth found just once. With respect to this clonotype: The antigen is undetermined.

This TCR was recovered from a male donor with ankylosing spondylitis. Sample: synovial fluid, either unsorted or a sorted T cell fraction (not recorded which). The chain uses TRBV15 and TRBJ2-7; D possibly corresponds to TRBD1 (6 bases). The CDR3 region is CATSSQQGGDYEQYF. The DNA for the CDR3 is TGTGCCACCAGCAGCCAACAGGGTGGGGACTACGAGCAGTACTTC.